Each of the 26 T cell receptor beta chains below was sequenced from the same sample in a study of T cell responses to AZD1222 COVID-19 vaccine. Assay: immunoSEQ multiplex PCR; the TCRdb copy retains only in-frame clones and omits some. The table shows about 96,000 clones, with about 89% occurring only once. The specimen comprised peripheral blood, sampled on day 0 of AZD1222 vaccination. All receptors derive from an adult in good health.

The chain employs TRBV2 and TRBJ2-1, with 8 bases lining up with TRBD1. Germline loops: CDR1 SNHLY, CDR2 FYNNEI. The CDR3 contains 15 residues. V was pared by 1 base and J by 10 bases, with 9 bases of the junction left unmatched. CDR3 sequence (DNA): TGTGCCAGCAGTGAAGACAGGACAGGGAAAATCGAGCAGTTCTTC. As protein: CASSEDRTGKIEQFF.

For this clone: This sample also contains other DNA sequences that code for the same CDR3. The chain has TRBV5-1 and TRBJ2-7, with D uncertain. The CDR3 sequence is 12 residues long. V dropped 0 bases and J dropped 4 bases, with 5 bases sitting between them. Germline CDR1 reads SGHRS; CDR2 reads YFSETQ. DNA of the CDR3: TGCGCCAGCAGCTTGGAAGGTTACGAGCAGTACTTC. Translation gives CASSLEGYEQYF.

The chain links TRBV1 to TRBJ1-6; the D segment call TRBD1 is taken from the table without a DNA check. TRBV1 is noted as a pseudogene. The CDR3 totals 15 residues. CDR3 in amino acids: CTSSHLTAIGSPLHF. CDR3 coding DNA: TGCACCAGCAGCCATCTTACAGCCATCGGTTCACCCCTCCACTTT.

The rearrangement links TRBV7-3 to TRBJ2-7; D gene uncertain. Germline assignment: CDR1 SGHTA and CDR2 FQGTGA. Trimming took off 3 bases at V and 5 bases at J, with 11 bases between the two ends. This CDR3 contains 13 residues. CDR3 protein: CASSFTNEDEQYF. As DNA, the CDR3 is TGTGCCAGCAGCTTTACTAACGAGGACGAGCAGTACTTC.

This clone came up once. The rearrangement uses TRBV5-6 and TRBJ1-2; TRBD1 might be the D (5 bases). CDR1 and CDR2 (germline): SGHDT, YYEEEE. The CDR3 covers 15 residues. Trimming stripped 5 bases from V and 3 bases from J, with 17 bases between. The CDR3 loop reads CASRTYGAGDYGYTF. The CDR3 DNA follows: TGTGCCAGCAGGACGTACGGGGCGGGTGACTATGGCTACACCTTC.

The chain uses TRBV2 and TRBJ1-5; D is unclear. V gave up 6 bases and J gave up 0 bases, with 12 bases separating them. Germline V gives CDR1 SNHLY, CDR2 FYNNEI. This CDR3 spans 15 amino acids. The DNA of the CDR3 is TGTGCCAGCAGCCCCGGGATTCATAGCAATCAGCCCCAGCATTTT. Its translation: CASSPGIHSNQPQHF.

The chain employs TRBV13 and TRBJ2-5; 7 positions match TRBD2. Germline CDR1 and CDR2: PRHDT and FYEKMQ (reference sequence). The CDR3 is 16 amino acids. V dropped 2 bases and J dropped 5; count of bases not matched to a gene: 11. The DNA of the CDR3 is TGTGCCAGCAGCTTACCCCAGGGAGGGAGTGGCGAGACCCAGTACTTC. Encoded protein: CASSLPQGGSGETQYF.

The chain has TRBV3-1 (or the pseudogene TRBV3-2) and TRBJ1-2; TRBD1 agrees at 7 bases. Per germline, CDR1 LGHDT and CDR2 YNNKEL (reference sequence). With 4 bases clipped from V and 4 bases from J, the junction kept 6 bases outside the gene matches. This CDR3 spans 14 amino acids. CDR3 coding DNA: TGTGCCAGCAGCCCTCGGGGACAGACCTATGGCTACACCTTC. This sequence encodes CASSPRGQTYGYTF.

The V and J genes are TRBV6-4 and TRBJ2-1, with D perhaps matching TRBD2 (5 bases). The CDR3 is 12 amino acids. The ends were cut back, 4 bases at V and 10 bases at J, with 11 bases in the middle. CDR1 MRHNA and CDR2 SNTAGT come from the germline V gene. In DNA, the CDR3 is TGTGCCAGCAGTGCCTCGTCGGGGGAGCAGTTCTTC. Its translation is CASSASSGEQFF.

The rearrangement joins TRBV24-1 to TRBJ1-2; 7 positions match TRBD1. Germline V gene sequence: CDR1 KGHDR, CDR2 SFDVKD. J was trimmed by 8 bases and V by 4 bases; bases with no gene match: 9. The CDR3 spans 14 residues. CDR3 bases: TGTGCCACCAGTGACCGGCTTACAGGGGACGGCTACACCTTC. Protein: CATSDRLTGDGYTF.

The chain uses TRBV12-3 or TRBV12-4 and TRBJ1-2; maybe TRBD1 (5 bases). The ends were cut back, 3 bases at V and 4 bases at J, with 9 bases in the middle. The CDR3 consists of 13 residues. The CDR3 reads CASSFGGGYGYTF. The CDR3 coding sequence is TGTGCCAGCAGTTTTGGGGGGGGCTATGGCTACACCTTC.

CDR3 protein: CAISEGQGYDNEQFF. The CDR3 nucleotides read TGTGCCATCAGTGAAGGACAGGGATATGACAATGAGCAGTTCTTC. The V and J genes are TRBV10-3 and TRBJ2-1, with 8 nucleotides matching TRBD1. The CDR3 is 15 amino acids. V lost 3 bases, J lost 5 bases, and 6 bases stayed unmatched. Germline loops: CDR1 ENHRY, CDR2 SYGVKD.

The chain is built from TRBV30 and TRBJ2-2; D perhaps matches TRBD2 (6 bases). Germline V CDR1 and CDR2: GTSNPN, SVGIG (reference sequence). V dropped 5 bases and J dropped 2 bases, with 12 bases sitting between them. This CDR3 region has 14 residues. The CDR3 spells CAWGAGPNTGELFF. CDR3 sequence (DNA): TGTGCCTGGGGGGCGGGGCCCAACACCGGGGAGCTGTTTTTT.

This clone was counted a few times. The chain joins TRBV2 to TRBJ1-5, with 7 bases matching TRBD1. This CDR3 is 15 amino acids long. The trim removed 1 base at V and 4 bases at J, leaving 4 bases unmatched. The germline gives CDR1 SNHLY, CDR2 FYNNEI. The CDR3 DNA is TGTGCCAGCAGTGAAGAGGGGGCGGGAAATCAGCCCCAGCATTTT. It encodes CASSEEGAGNQPQHF. The full variable domain, its missing parts supplied by reference TRBV2 and TRBJ1-5, is EPEVTQTPSHQVTQMGQEVILRCVPISNHLYFYWYRQILGQKVEFLVSFYNNEISEKSEIFDDQFSVERPDGSNFTLKIRSTKLEDSAMYFCASSEEGAGNQPQHFGDGTRLSIL.

The chain links TRBV29-1 to TRBJ1-2; D not certain. The V gene lost 3 bases and the J gene lost 5 bases, with 10 bases spanning the gap. The CDR3 has 12 amino acids. The V gene's germline CDR1 is SQVTM and CDR2 ANQGSEA. CDR3 sequence: CSVDATVYGYTF. The CDR3 DNA follows: TGCAGCGTTGATGCCACGGTGTATGGCTACACCTTC.

The genes are TRBV9 and TRBJ2-3; 11 bases align to TRBD2. Trimming took 2 bases from V and 5 from J; bases not matched to a gene: 13. In germline, CDR1 is SGDLS, CDR2 YYNGEE. The CDR3 has 18 amino acids. The CDR3 reads CASSVLPTGTSGLDTQYF. DNA of the CDR3: TGTGCCAGCAGCGTTCTCCCGACCGGGACTAGCGGCCTAGATACGCAGTATTTT.

This rearrangement joins TRBV3-1 (or the pseudogene TRBV3-2) to TRBJ1-2; 11 nucleotides agree with TRBD1. J gave up 4 bases and V 1 base, and 5 bases lay outside the gene matches. Germline V gives CDR1 LGHDT, CDR2 YNNKEL (reference sequence). The CDR3 totals 16 residues. As DNA, the CDR3 is TGTGCCAGCAGCCAAGGGACAGGGGGCGAAGGCTATGGCTACACCTTC. Residues: CASSQGTGGEGYGYTF.

The rearrangement links TRBV13 to TRBJ1-2, with D perhaps matching TRBD1 (6 bases). V was clipped by 4 bases and J by 2 bases, with 14 bases between them. CDR1 and CDR2 (germline): PRHDT, FYEKMQ (reference sequence). The CDR3 length is 15 residues. CDR3 protein: CASSYPGQSNYGYTF. Here the CDR3 DNA reads TGTGCCAGCAGCTACCCCGGACAGTCCAACTATGGCTACACCTTC.

The rearrangement links TRBV19 to TRBJ1-2, with a weak D call TRBD1 (5 bases). Germline lookup yields CDR1 LNHDA and CDR2 SQIVND (reference sequence). Trimming stripped 3 bases from V and 4 bases from J, with 12 bases between. The CDR3 extends over 14 amino acids. The CDR3 loop reads CASSIWDGLYGYTF. The CDR3, as DNA: TGTGCCAGTAGTATTTGGGACGGACTCTATGGCTACACCTTC.

This chain links TRBV7-4 with TRBJ2-7, with 11 bases that match TRBD2. The V and J ends lost 3 bases and 4 bases, in that order; junction bases with no gene match: 14. CDR1 is SGHVT and CDR2 is SQSDAQ in the germline V gene. There are 18 residues in the CDR3. For the CDR3, the DNA is TGTGCCAGCAGCTTTGAGGGGACTAGCGGTACTTTAATGTACGAGCAGTACTTC. Encoded protein: CASSFEGTSGTLMYEQYF. Variable domain in full (rest from reference TRBV7-4 and TRBJ2-7): GAGVSQSPRYKVAKRGRDVALRCDSISGHVTLYWYRQTLGQGSEVLTYSQSDAQRDKSGRPSGRFSAERPERSVSTLKIQRTEQGDSAVYLCASSFEGTSGTLMYEQYFGPGTRLTVT.

The gene calls are TRBV12-5 and TRBJ2-1; no clear D gene. Germline lookup yields CDR1 LGHNT and CDR2 FRNRAP. The germline V and J ends were trimmed by 6 bases and 4 bases, with 7 bases remaining between them. This CDR3 is 12 amino acids long. CDR3 DNA: TGTGCTAGTGGCCACGAATACAATGAGCAGTTCTTC. Its translation: CASGHEYNEQFF.

This chain uses TRBV3-1 (or the pseudogene TRBV3-2) with TRBJ1-1; no clear D gene. Germline CDR1 LGHDT, CDR2 YNNKEL (reference sequence). The CDR3 has 17 amino acids. With 0 bases removed from V and 6 bases from J, the gap between germline ends came to 20 bases. CDR3 sequence: CASSQERGVIGIPEAFF. The CDR3 nucleotides are TGTGCCAGCAGCCAAGAGCGAGGCGTCATAGGAATACCTGAAGCTTTCTTT.

This clone was recorded only once. The chain links TRBV7-9 to TRBJ1-2, with D tentatively TRBD1 (5 bases). The CDR3 runs 16 residues. Germline V CDR1 and CDR2: SEHNR, FQNEAQ (reference sequence). Trimming shortened V by 0 bases and J by 0 bases, and 11 bases separated the two germline ends. This CDR3 reads CASSLALGGANYGYTF. CDR3 nucleotide sequence: TGTGCCAGCAGCTTAGCGCTCGGGGGAGCTAACTATGGCTACACCTTC.

This chain connects TRBV30 to TRBJ1-1; TRBD1 matches 9 bases. The CDR3 is 17 residues long. V dropped 3 bases and J dropped 4; count of bases not matched to a gene: 15. CDR1 is GTSNPN, CDR2 SVGIG, per germline (reference sequence). CDR3 nucleotides: TGTGCCTGGAGCCCCAGATATCCCGGGACAGGGTTCACTGAAGCTTTCTTT. Encoded protein: CAWSPRYPGTGFTEAFF.

With respect to this clone: Within the sample, other DNA sequences also encode this same CDR3. V usage is TRBV5-1 and J usage is TRBJ1-1, with a weak D call TRBD1 (6 bases). The germline V and J ends were trimmed by 4 bases and 1 base, with 11 bases remaining between them. The CDR3 contains 14 residues. Germline loops: CDR1 SGHRS, CDR2 YFSETQ. This CDR3 is CASSLTGTNTEAFF. In DNA, the CDR3 is TGCGCCAGCAGCCTTACAGGGACGAACACTGAAGCTTTCTTT.

This rearrangement joins TRBV18 to TRBJ1-6, with 11 bases that match TRBD1. CDR3 size: 16 residues. The trim removed 5 bases at V and 8 bases at J, leaving 8 bases unmatched. Per the germline V gene, CDR1 is KGHSH and CDR2 is LQKENI. The CDR3 loop reads CASSSRTGGSYSPLHF. The CDR3 coding sequence is TGTGCCAGCTCATCGCGGACAGGGGGCAGTTATTCACCCCTCCACTTT.